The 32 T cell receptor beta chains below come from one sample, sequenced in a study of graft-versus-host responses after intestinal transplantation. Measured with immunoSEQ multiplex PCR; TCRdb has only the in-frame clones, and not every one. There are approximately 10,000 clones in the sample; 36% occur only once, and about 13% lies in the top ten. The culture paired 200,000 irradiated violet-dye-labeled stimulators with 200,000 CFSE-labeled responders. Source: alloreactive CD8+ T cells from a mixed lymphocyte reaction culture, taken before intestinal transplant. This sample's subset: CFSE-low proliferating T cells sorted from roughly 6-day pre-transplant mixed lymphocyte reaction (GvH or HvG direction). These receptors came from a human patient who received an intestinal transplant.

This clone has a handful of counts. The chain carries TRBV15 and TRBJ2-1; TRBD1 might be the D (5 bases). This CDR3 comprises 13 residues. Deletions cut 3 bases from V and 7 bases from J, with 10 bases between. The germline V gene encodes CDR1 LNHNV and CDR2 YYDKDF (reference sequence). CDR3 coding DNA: TGTGCCACCAGCAGCAGGGTCCTTAATGAGCAGTTCTTC. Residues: CATSSRVLNEQFF.

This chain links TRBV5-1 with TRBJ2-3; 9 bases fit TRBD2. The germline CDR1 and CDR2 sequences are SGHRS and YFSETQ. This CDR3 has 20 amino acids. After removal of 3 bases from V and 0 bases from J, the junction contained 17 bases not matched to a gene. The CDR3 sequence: CASSSDAGLAPLTSTDTQYF. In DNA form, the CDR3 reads TGCGCCAGCAGCTCGGATGCGGGACTAGCCCCACTGACTAGCACAGATACGCAGTATTTT.

DNA of the CDR3: TGCAGCGTTGAGAGCGGTGAATCCTACAATGAGCAGTTCTTC. Translation gives CSVESGESYNEQFF. The J gene is TRBJ2-1, the V gene TRBV29-1; perhaps TRBD2 as D (5 bases). Trimming stripped 3 bases from V and 1 base from J, with 10 bases between. The CDR3 is 14 residues long. Germline V gene lookup returns CDR1 SQVTM and CDR2 ANQGSEA.

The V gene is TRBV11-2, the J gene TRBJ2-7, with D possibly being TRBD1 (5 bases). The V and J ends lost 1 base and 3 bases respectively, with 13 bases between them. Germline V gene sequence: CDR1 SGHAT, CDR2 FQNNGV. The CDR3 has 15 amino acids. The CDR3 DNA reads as TGTGCCAGCAGCTTAGTTAAGGGCAGGGTCTACGAGCAGTACTTC. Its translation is CASSLVKGRVYEQYF.

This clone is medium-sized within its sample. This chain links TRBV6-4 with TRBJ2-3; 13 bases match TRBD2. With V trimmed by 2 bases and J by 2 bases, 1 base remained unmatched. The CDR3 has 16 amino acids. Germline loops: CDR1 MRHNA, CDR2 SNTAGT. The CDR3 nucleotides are TGTGCCAGCAGTGACACTAGCGGGGGGGCCACAGATACGCAGTATTTT. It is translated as CASSDTSGGATDTQYF.

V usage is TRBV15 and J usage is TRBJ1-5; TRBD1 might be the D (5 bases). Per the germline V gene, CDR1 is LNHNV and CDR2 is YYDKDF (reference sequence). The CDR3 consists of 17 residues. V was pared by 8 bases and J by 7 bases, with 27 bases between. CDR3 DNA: TGTGCCACCTACCACACCACACTATGGACACCTGAGCAGCCCCAGCATTTT. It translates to CATYHTTLWTPEQPQHF.

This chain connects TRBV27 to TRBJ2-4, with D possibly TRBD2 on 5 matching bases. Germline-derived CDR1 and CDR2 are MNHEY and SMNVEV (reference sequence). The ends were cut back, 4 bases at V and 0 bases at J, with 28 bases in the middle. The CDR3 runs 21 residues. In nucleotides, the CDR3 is TGTGCCAGCAGTTCATCGAACACTCCCGACGGGGAACCGCTAGCCAAAAACATTCAGTACTTC. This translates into CASSSSNTPDGEPLAKNIQYF.

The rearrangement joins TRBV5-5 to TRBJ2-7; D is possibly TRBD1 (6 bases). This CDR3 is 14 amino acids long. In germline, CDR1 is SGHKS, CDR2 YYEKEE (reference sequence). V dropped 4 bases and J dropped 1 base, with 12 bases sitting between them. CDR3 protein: CASSPWDTSYEQYF. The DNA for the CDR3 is TGTGCCAGCAGCCCCTGGGACACTTCCTACGAGCAGTACTTC.

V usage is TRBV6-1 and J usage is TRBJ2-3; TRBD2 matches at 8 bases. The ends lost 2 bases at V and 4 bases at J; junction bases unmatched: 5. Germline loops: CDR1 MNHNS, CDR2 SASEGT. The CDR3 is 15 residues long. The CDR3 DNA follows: TGTGCCAGCAGTGAAAACGGGGGGGCAGCAGATACGCAGTATTTT. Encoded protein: CASSENGGAADTQYF.

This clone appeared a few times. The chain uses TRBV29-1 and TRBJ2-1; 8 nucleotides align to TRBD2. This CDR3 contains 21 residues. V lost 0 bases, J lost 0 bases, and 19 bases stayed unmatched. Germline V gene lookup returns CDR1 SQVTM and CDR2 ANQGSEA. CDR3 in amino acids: CSVEDPNTFLIAGSSYNEQFF. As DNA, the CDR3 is TGCAGCGTTGAAGACCCAAATACCTTCCTTATAGCGGGGAGCTCCTACAATGAGCAGTTCTTC.

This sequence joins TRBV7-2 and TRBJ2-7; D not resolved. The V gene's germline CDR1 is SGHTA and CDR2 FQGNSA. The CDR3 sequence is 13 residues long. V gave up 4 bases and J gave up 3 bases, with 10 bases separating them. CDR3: CASSWAFNYEQYF. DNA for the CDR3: TGTGCCAGCAGCTGGGCCTTTAACTACGAGCAGTACTTC.

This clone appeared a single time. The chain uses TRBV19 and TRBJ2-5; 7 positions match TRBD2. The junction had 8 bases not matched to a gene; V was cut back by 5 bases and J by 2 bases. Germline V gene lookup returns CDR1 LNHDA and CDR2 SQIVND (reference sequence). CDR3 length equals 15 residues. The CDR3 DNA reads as TGTGCCAGTAGTCGATGGACGGGACTACAAGAGACCCAGTACTTC. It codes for CASSRWTGLQETQYF.

Here the CDR3 reads CASSLGAGGGPETQYF. The CDR3 bases are TGTGCCAGCAGCTTAGGGGCTGGGGGAGGGCCGGAGACCCAGTACTTC. The chain couples TRBV7-8 to TRBJ2-5; 7 bases fit TRBD2. The CDR3 length is 16 residues. The ends lost 1 base at V and 5 bases at J; junction bases unmatched: 10. In germline, CDR1 is SGHVS, CDR2 FQNEAQ.

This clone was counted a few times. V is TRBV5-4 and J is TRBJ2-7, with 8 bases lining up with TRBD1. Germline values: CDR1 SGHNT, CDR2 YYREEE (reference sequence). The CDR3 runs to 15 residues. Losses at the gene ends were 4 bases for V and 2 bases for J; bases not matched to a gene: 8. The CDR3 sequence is CASSHGTGHTYEQYF. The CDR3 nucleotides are TGTGCCAGCAGCCACGGGACAGGACACACCTACGAGCAGTACTTC.

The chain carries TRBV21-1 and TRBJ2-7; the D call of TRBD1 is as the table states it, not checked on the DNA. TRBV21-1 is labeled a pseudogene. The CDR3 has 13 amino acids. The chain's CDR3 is CASRRSDIYEQYF. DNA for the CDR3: TGTGCCAGCCGTCGCTCGGACATCTACGAGCAGTACTTC.

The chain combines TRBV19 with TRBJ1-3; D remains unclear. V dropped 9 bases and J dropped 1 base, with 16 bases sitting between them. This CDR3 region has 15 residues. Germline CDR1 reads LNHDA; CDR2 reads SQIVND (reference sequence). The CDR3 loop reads CASLGREGSGNTIYF. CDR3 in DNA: TGTGCCAGCCTCGGTCGGGAGGGATCTGGAAACACCATATATTTT.

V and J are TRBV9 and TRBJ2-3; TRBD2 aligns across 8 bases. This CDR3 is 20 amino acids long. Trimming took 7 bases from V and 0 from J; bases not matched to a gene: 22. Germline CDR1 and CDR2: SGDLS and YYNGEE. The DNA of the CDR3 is TGTGCCAGCGGTCTTACTTCCAGCGGGGGACGCCGACCTAGCACAGATACGCAGTATTTT. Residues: CASGLTSSGGRRPSTDTQYF.

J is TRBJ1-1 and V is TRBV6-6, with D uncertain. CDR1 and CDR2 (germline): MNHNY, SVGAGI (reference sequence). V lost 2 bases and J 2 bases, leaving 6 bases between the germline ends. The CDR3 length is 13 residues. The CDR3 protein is CASSYTDNTEAFF. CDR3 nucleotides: TGTGCCAGCAGTTACACAGATAACACTGAAGCTTTCTTT.

The CDR3 nucleotides read TGTGCCACCAAAGGGGGCGGGGAGGCAGATACGCAGTATTTT. This gives the protein CATKGGGEADTQYF. The V gene is TRBV28, the J gene TRBJ2-3, with D perhaps TRBD1 (7 bases). V gave up 10 bases and J gave up 4 bases, with 18 bases separating them. The CDR3 consists of 14 residues. The germline V gene has CDR1 MDHEN and CDR2 SYDVKM.

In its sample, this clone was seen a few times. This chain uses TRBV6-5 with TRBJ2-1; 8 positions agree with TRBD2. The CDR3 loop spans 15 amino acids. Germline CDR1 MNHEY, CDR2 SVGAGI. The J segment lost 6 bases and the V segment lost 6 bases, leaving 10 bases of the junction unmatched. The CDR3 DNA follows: TGTGCCAGCAGCCCCCCAACTAGCGGCCCCAATGAGCAGTTCTTC. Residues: CASSPPTSGPNEQFF.

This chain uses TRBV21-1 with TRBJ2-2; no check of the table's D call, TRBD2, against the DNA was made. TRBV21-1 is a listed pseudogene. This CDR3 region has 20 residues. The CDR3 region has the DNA TGTGCCACCTCCCACGTCCCGGGACTAGCGGGAGGGCCGGTCACCGGGGAGCTGTTTTTT. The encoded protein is CATSHVPGLAGGPVTGELFF.

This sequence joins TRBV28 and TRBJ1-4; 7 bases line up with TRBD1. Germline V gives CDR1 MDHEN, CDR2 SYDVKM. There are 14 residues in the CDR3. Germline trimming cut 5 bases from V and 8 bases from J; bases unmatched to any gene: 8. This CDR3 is CASSGTVKEEKLFF. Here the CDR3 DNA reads TGTGCCAGCAGTGGGACAGTGAAAGAAGAAAAACTGTTTTTT.

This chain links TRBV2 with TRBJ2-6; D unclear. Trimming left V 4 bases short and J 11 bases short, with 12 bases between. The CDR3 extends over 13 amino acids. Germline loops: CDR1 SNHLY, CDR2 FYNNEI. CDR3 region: CASSARVPDVLTF. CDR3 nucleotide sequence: TGTGCCAGCAGTGCACGGGTTCCGGACGTCCTGACTTTC.

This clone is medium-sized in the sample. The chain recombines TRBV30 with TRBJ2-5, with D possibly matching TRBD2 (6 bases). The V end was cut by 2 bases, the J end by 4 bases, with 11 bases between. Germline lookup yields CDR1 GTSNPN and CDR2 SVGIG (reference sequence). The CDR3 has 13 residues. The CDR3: CAWSSLALETQYF. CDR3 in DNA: TGTGCCTGGAGTAGTCTAGCGTTAGAGACCCAGTACTTC.

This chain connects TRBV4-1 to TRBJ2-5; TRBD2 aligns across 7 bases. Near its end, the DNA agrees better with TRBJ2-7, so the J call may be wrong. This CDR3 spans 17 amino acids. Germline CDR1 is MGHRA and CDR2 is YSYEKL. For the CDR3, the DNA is TGCGCCAGCAGCCAGGGGTATTGGCGGGAGCCCCCTTTCGAGCAGTACTTC. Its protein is CASSQGYWREPPFEQYF.

The CDR3 loop reads CASSLILGQGRYEQYF. In DNA form, the CDR3 reads TGTGCCAGCAGTTTGATCCTAGGACAGGGGCGGTACGAGCAGTACTTC. The genes are TRBV28 and TRBJ2-7, with 9 bases identical to TRBD1. From germline, CDR1 is MDHEN and CDR2 SYDVKM. The CDR3 is 16 amino acids. The V segment lost 3 bases and the J segment 4 bases; nucleotides outside the gene matches: 10.

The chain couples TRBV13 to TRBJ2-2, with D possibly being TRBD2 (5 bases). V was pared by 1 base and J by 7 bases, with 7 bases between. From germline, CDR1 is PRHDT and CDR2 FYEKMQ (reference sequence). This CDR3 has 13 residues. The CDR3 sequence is CASSLAGVGELFF. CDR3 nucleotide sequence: TGTGCCAGCAGCTTAGCCGGGGTCGGGGAGCTGTTTTTT.

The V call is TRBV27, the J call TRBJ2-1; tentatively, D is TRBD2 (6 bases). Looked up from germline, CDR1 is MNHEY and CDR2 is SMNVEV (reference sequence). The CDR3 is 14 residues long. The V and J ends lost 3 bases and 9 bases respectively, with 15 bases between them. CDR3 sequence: CASSLGSGRLEQFF. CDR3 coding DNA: TGTGCCAGCAGTTTGGGTAGCGGTCGGCTTGAGCAGTTCTTC.

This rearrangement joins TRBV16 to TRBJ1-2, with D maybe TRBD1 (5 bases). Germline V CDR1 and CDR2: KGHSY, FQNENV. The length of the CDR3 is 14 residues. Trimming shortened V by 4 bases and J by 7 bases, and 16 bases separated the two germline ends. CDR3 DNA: TGTGCCAGCAGCCCGTTCACAGGTTCAATTGGCTACACCTTC. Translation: CASSPFTGSIGYTF. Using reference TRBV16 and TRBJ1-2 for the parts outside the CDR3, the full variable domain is GEEVAQTPKHLVRGEGQKAKLYCAPIKGHSYVFWYQQVLKNEFKFLISFQNENVFDETGMPKERFSAKCLPNSPCSLEIQATKLEDSAVYFCASSPFTGSIGYTFGSGTRLTVV.

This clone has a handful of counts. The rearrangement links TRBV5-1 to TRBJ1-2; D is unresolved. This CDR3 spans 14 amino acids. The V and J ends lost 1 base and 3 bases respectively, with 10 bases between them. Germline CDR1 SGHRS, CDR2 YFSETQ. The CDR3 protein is CASSLKVHYYGYTF. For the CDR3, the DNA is TGCGCCAGCAGCTTGAAAGTGCACTACTATGGCTACACCTTC.

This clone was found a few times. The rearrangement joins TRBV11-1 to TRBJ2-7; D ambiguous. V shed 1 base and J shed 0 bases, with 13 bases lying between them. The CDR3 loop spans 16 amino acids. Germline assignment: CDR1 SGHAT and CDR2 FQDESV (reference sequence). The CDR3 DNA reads TGTGCCAGCAGCTTAGTGCGAAGCCGATTCTCCTACGAGCAGTACTTC. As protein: CASSLVRSRFSYEQYF.

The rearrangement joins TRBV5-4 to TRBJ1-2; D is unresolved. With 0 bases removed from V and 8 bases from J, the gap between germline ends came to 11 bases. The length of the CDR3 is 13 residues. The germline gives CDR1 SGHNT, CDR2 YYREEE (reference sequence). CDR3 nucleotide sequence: TGTGCCAGCAGCTTGGGGACTATGGGAGGCTACACCTTC. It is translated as CASSLGTMGGYTF.